The clone carrying this T cell receptor (beta chain) was picked up a small number of times. The antigen is unknown. The record originates from a study of read filtering for tumor transcriptome and immune sequencing. This library used about 400 ng RNA and molecular barcoded adaptors spanning alpha/delta and beta/gamma chains. Each CDR3 protein gets one entry after TCRdb re-called the reads with MiXCR. The table includes some 120,000 distinct CDR3 sequences, 10% to 15% detected once. Study-wide results and caveats: Without single-read clonotypes, shared clonotype proportions correlated more between IR-seq and RNA-seq. This fraction held mixed bone marrow immune cells after CD138-negative sorting.

Bone marrow was sampled from every patient at the time of active disease. The CDR3 contains 12 residues. The germline V gene has CDR1 LGHNA and CDR2 YNFKEQ. The V end was cut by 0 bases, the J end by 8 bases, with 5 bases between. The TCR was taken from a donor at least 40 years old with multiple myeloma. The sequenced sample was a population of CD138-negative cells sorted from bone marrow. The V and J genes are TRBV4-2 and TRBJ2-1, with no clear D. In nucleotides, the CDR3 is TGTGCCAGCAGCCAAGATCGACATGAGCAGTTCTTC. This gives the protein CASSQDRHEQFF.